This T cell receptor (beta chain) is drawn from a study of T cell changes during pregnancy in multiple sclerosis. Clones were sequenced by immunoSEQ multiplex PCR, and TCRdb holds only the in-frame ones, with some missing. The sample shows 66,000 or so clones, roughly nine tenths of them seen only once. The V end was cut by 4 bases, the J end by 6 bases, with 13 bases between. Germline assignment: CDR1 SEHNR and CDR2 FQNEAQ (reference sequence). The CDR3 length is 13 residues. The source of this sequence is a female donor with multiple sclerosis, enrolled in a pregnancy study. The chain has TRBV7-9 and TRBJ2-7; D may be TRBD2 (6 bases). The sample was CD8+ T cells from peripheral blood mononuclear cells, taken before pregnancy. The CDR3 is CASSYTSWGEQYF. The DNA for the CDR3 is TGTGCCAGCAGCTATACTAGCTGGGGCGAGCAGTACTTC.